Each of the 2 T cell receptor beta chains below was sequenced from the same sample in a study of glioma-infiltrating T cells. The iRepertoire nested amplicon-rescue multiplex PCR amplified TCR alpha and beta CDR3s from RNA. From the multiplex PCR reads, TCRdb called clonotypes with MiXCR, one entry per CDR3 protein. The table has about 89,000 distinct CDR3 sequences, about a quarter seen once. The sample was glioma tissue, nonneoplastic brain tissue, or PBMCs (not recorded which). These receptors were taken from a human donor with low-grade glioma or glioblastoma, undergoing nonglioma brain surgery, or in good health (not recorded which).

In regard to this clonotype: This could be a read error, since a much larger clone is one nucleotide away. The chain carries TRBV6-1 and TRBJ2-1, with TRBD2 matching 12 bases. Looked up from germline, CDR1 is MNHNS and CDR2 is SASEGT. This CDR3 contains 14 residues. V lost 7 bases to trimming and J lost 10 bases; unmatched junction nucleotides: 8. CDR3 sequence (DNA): TGTGCCAGCATCGGACTAGCGGGGACGTACGAGCAGTTCTTC. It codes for CASIGLAGTYEQFF.

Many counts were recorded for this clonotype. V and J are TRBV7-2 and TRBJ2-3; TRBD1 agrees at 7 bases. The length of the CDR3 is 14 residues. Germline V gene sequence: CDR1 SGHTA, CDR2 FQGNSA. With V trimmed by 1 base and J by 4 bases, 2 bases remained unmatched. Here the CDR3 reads CASSLGGGADTQYF. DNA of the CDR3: TGTGCCAGCAGCTTAGGAGGGGGCGCAGATACGCAGTATTTT.